Here is one T cell receptor (beta chain) with its context. Study processing details: Reference gene primer amplification gave estimated nucleated cell counts. Some clones are missing from TCRdb's copy, which holds only in-frame ones; the method was immunoSEQ multiplex PCR. D and trimming were read from the DNA, whereas the V and J calls and clone size are those reported in that table. Among some 250,000 clones listed, approximately 83% were seen once. The germline CDR1 and CDR2 sequences are SGHAT and FQNNGV. This CDR3 is built from 16 residues. V dropped 2 bases and J dropped 5; count of bases not matched to a gene: 8. This entry belongs to a study of blood T cell repertoires in COVID-19. About the research overall: The samples span acute and convalescent COVID-19 from the United States, Italy and Spain.

This receptor was taken from a woman aged 25 to 45 who had recovered from COVID-19. The sample was peripheral blood. The chain links TRBV11-2 to TRBJ2-3, with 9 bases aligning to TRBD2. Written as DNA, the CDR3 is TGTGCCAGCAGCTTACTAGCGGGGTTCGAGGGAGATACGCAGTATTTT. This sequence encodes CASSLLAGFEGDTQYF.